A single sample is the source of the 32 T cell receptor beta chains below, sequenced in a study of persistence of HIV-infected CD4 T cells. Their target antigens are unknown. The stimulus was lysate of CMV-infected fibroblasts, around 10 ug/mL. Memory cells lacking CD40L and CD69 with high CD45RO were sorted. This was the immunoSEQ version 4 assay in survey mode. Clones were read by immunoSEQ multiplex PCR, and TCRdb kept only the in-frame ones, dropping some. There are 35,000 to 40,000 clones in the sample; 65% to 85% occur only once, and 1.5% to 2% lies in the top ten. This specimen was CD4+ T cells sorted from PBMCs after roughly 19-hour stimulation, taken from a patient who received antiretroviral therapy. The receptors come from an adult man with HIV who was CMV-seropositive.

This sequence joins TRBV6-6 and TRBJ1-1; no clear D gene. The CDR3 spans 11 residues. V lost 2 bases and J lost 9, with 7 bases in between. Germline V gene sequence: CDR1 MNHNY, CDR2 SVGAGI (reference sequence). The CDR3 protein is CASSYELKAFF. For the CDR3, the DNA is TGTGCCAGCAGTTACGAACTTAAAGCTTTCTTT.

This chain joins TRBV5-4 and TRBJ2-2; D gene uncertain. V was cut by 4 bases and J by 0 bases, with 10 bases left in between. This CDR3 has 15 amino acids. Germline CDR1 reads SGHNT; CDR2 reads YYREEE (reference sequence). The CDR3 nucleotides read TGTGCCAGCAGCCCTAAGGCAGCGAACACCGGGGAGCTGTTTTTT. It codes for CASSPKAANTGELFF.

The gene calls are TRBV19 and TRBJ1-6, with a weak D call TRBD1 (6 bases). CDR3 size: 15 residues. CDR1 LNHDA and CDR2 SQIVND come from the germline V gene (reference sequence). V lost 3 bases to trimming and J lost 10 bases, with 16 bases between them. CDR3 sequence: CASSILNREHSPLHF. The CDR3 nucleotides are TGTGCCAGTAGTATCTTAAACAGGGAACACTCACCCCTCCACTTT.

V gene TRBV28 combines with J gene TRBJ2-1; maybe TRBD1 (5 bases). V lost 6 bases and J lost 15, with 18 bases in between. This CDR3 comprises 12 residues. Germline values: CDR1 MDHEN, CDR2 SYDVKM. This CDR3 is CASSPMTASWFF. The CDR3 DNA is TGTGCCAGCAGCCCTATGACAGCCTCGTGGTTCTTC.

V is TRBV27 and J is TRBJ2-6; D gene ambiguous. Germline CDR1 is MNHEY and CDR2 is SMNVEV (reference sequence). V gave up 7 bases and J gave up 1 base, with 11 bases separating them. The length of the CDR3 is 15 residues. Here the CDR3 DNA reads TGTGCCAGCACTGCTCGCAGATCTGGGGCCAACGTCCTGACTTTC. Protein sequence: CASTARRSGANVLTF.

The rearrangement uses TRBV2 and TRBJ1-5, with 7 positions matching TRBD1. Trimming cost V 4 bases and J 6 bases; bases outside gene matches: 9. The germline V gene has CDR1 SNHLY and CDR2 FYNNEI. This CDR3 region has 15 residues. CDR3 region: CASSGEGGAGQPQHF. In DNA form, the CDR3 reads TGTGCCAGCAGTGGCGAAGGGGGCGCGGGTCAGCCCCAGCATTTT. The full variable domain, rest sourced from reference TRBV2 and TRBJ1-5, is EPEVTQTPSHQVTQMGQEVILRCVPISNHLYFYWYRQILGQKVEFLVSFYNNEISEKSEIFDDQFSVERPDGSNFTLKIRSTKLEDSAMYFCASSGEGGAGQPQHFGDGTRLSIL.

The chain uses TRBV18 and TRBJ1-5, with D possibly being TRBD1 (6 bases). Trimming shortened V by 3 bases and J by 2 bases, and 14 bases separated the two germline ends. This CDR3 contains 16 residues. In germline, CDR1 is KGHSH, CDR2 LQKENI. The chain's CDR3 is CASSPRPDSRNQPQHF. The CDR3 nucleotides read TGTGCCAGCTCACCTAGGCCGGACAGCCGCAATCAGCCCCAGCATTTT. The full variable domain, its missing parts supplied by reference TRBV18 and TRBJ1-5, is NAGVMQNPRHLVRRRGQEARLRCSPMKGHSHVYWYRQLPEEGLKFMVYLQKENIIDESGMPKERFSAEFPKEGPSILRIQQVVRGDSAAYFCASSPRPDSRNQPQHFGDGTRLSIL.

This clone was recorded once. The chain recombines TRBV3-1 (or the pseudogene TRBV3-2) with TRBJ2-7; 8 positions match TRBD1. The CDR3 has 14 residues. Germline loops: CDR1 LGHDT, CDR2 YNNKEL (reference sequence). V was pared by 4 bases and J by 7 bases, with 9 bases of the junction left unmatched. CDR3 sequence reads: CASSLRTGLREQYF. The CDR3 DNA reads as TGTGCCAGCAGCCTCAGGACAGGGCTGAGGGAGCAGTACTTC.

The DNA for the CDR3 is TGCGCCAGCAGCCCTTCCTCGGAGGCCTATGGCTACACCTTC. It codes for CASSPSSEAYGYTF. This chain links TRBV4-1 with TRBJ1-2; D is undetermined. CDR1 is MGHRA, CDR2 YSYEKL, per germline. Between the trimmed V and J ends, which lost 4 bases and 4 bases, there was a span of 13 bases. The CDR3 loop spans 14 amino acids.

This chain connects TRBV4-1 to TRBJ1-6, with D hard to call. CDR1 and CDR2 from the germline V gene are MGHRA and YSYEKL. The CDR3 totals 18 residues. V shed 0 bases and J shed 6 bases, with 18 bases lying between them. DNA for the CDR3: TGCGCCAGCAGCCAAGATCGGAGCCGTCCCGAAGGTAATTCACCCCTCCACTTT. Protein: CASSQDRSRPEGNSPLHF.

The chain recombines TRBV5-1 with TRBJ1-6; D possibly corresponds to TRBD1 (5 bases). The V gene's germline CDR1 is SGHRS and CDR2 YFSETQ. V dropped 0 bases and J dropped 6 bases, with 13 bases sitting between them. The CDR3 runs to 16 residues. The CDR3 loop reads CASSLAAGGVNSPLHF. In DNA form, the CDR3 reads TGCGCCAGCAGCTTGGCGGCTGGAGGGGTTAATTCACCCCTCCACTTT. Supplemented by reference TRBV5-1 and TRBJ1-6, the full variable domain reads KAGVTQTPRYLIKTRGQQVTLSCSPISGHRSVSWYQQTPGQGLQFLFEYFSETQRNKGNFPGRFSGRQFSNSRSEMNVSTLELGDSALYLCASSLAAGGVNSPLHFGNGTRLTVT.

The chain couples TRBV5-1 to TRBJ2-7, with D possibly being TRBD1 (5 bases). CDR1 and CDR2 from the germline V gene are SGHRS and YFSETQ. CDR3 length: 17 residues. V was shortened by 0 bases and J by 2 bases, with 18 bases between the two germline ends. CDR3 sequence: CASSLATAQGNPYEQYF. DNA of the CDR3: TGCGCCAGCAGCTTGGCAACAGCTCAGGGAAATCCCTACGAGCAGTACTTC. The full variable domain, rest sourced from reference TRBV5-1 and TRBJ2-7, is KAGVTQTPRYLIKTRGQQVTLSCSPISGHRSVSWYQQTPGQGLQFLFEYFSETQRNKGNFPGRFSGRQFSNSRSEMNVSTLELGDSALYLCASSLATAQGNPYEQYFGPGTRLTVT.

This clone appeared a single time. This chain links TRBV2 with TRBJ2-7; 9 bases map to TRBD1. The germline gives CDR1 SNHLY, CDR2 FYNNEI. With 7 bases clipped from V and 6 bases from J, the junction kept 13 bases outside the gene matches. The CDR3 loop spans 15 amino acids. The CDR3 bases are TGTGCCAGCACCATCTCCGGGACAGGGCTCCTCGAGCAGTACTTC. This gives the protein CASTISGTGLLEQYF.

The gene calls are TRBV5-1 and TRBJ1-3; 8 bases line up with TRBD1. CDR1 and CDR2 from the germline V gene are SGHRS and YFSETQ. The V and J ends lost 3 bases and 1 base, in that order; junction bases with no gene match: 6. CDR3 length equals 16 residues. DNA of the CDR3: TGCGCCAGCAGCTCGCGGAGACAGGGGTCTGGAAACACCATATATTTT. Residues: CASSSRRQGSGNTIYF.

This clone was counted once. The chain carries TRBV6-5 and TRBJ1-2; D gene unclear. Germline loops: CDR1 MNHEY, CDR2 SVGAGI. This CDR3 comprises 12 residues. V lost 6 bases, J lost 8 bases, and 13 bases lay in between. This CDR3 reads CASSLRGGGYTF. The CDR3 DNA follows: TGTGCCAGCAGCCTACGTGGTGGGGGCTACACCTTC.

The J gene is TRBJ1-2, the V gene TRBV13, with TRBD1 identical over 11 bases. With 2 bases clipped from V and 6 bases from J, the junction kept 8 bases outside the gene matches. CDR3 length: 16 amino acids. CDR1 PRHDT and CDR2 FYEKMQ come from the germline V gene (reference sequence). The CDR3 is CASSLWTGGASNGYTF. CDR3 sequence (DNA): TGTGCCAGCAGCTTATGGACAGGGGGCGCGTCCAATGGCTACACCTTC.

The chain couples TRBV2 to TRBJ2-7, with D hard to call. The CDR3 totals 11 residues. From germline, CDR1 is SNHLY and CDR2 FYNNEI. Trimming cost V 7 bases and J 6 bases, with 10 bases left between them. The CDR3 loop is CASILFGEQYF. In DNA form, the CDR3 reads TGTGCCAGCATCTTATTCGGCGAGCAGTACTTC.

This clone is a singleton in its sample. This chain links TRBV27 with TRBJ2-1; 9 nucleotides agree with TRBD2. Germline trimming cut 7 bases from V and 8 bases from J; bases unmatched to any gene: 12. This CDR3 comprises 15 residues. Germline CDR1 and CDR2: MNHEY and SMNVEV (reference sequence). The CDR3 protein is CASTAGLAISDEQFF. The CDR3, as DNA: TGTGCCAGCACCGCCGGACTAGCGATCTCCGATGAGCAGTTCTTC.

J is TRBJ2-7 and V is TRBV6-5; 10 nucleotides match TRBD1. Trimming at V came to 7 bases and at J to 7 bases, leaving 13 bases not matched to a gene. This CDR3 has 15 residues. Per the germline V gene, CDR1 is MNHEY and CDR2 is SVGAGI. The CDR3 region is CASNERGQGPGEQYF. CDR3 sequence (DNA): TGTGCCAGCAACGAGCGGGGACAGGGGCCGGGGGAGCAGTACTTC.

The chain employs TRBV13 and TRBJ1-2; perhaps TRBD1 as D (6 bases). There are 16 residues in the CDR3. Germline loops: CDR1 PRHDT, CDR2 FYEKMQ (reference sequence). V was shortened by 2 bases and J by 7 bases, with 20 bases between the two germline ends. CDR3 protein: CASSLWGRTGSGGYTF. The CDR3 region has the DNA TGTGCCAGCAGCTTATGGGGGCGTACAGGGTCGGGTGGCTACACCTTC. The full variable domain, completed using reference TRBV13 and TRBJ1-2, is AAGVIQSPRHLIKEKRETATLKCYPIPRHDTVYWYQQGPGQDPQFLISFYEKMQSDKGSIPDRFSAQQFSDYHSELNMSSLELGDSALYFCASSLWGRTGSGGYTFGSGTRLTVV.

This clone appeared once. The chain uses TRBV5-1 and TRBJ2-1, with 7 bases fitting TRBD2. The ends lost 4 bases at V and 7 bases at J; junction bases unmatched: 8. This CDR3 has 14 residues. From germline, CDR1 is SGHRS and CDR2 YFSETQ. In DNA form, the CDR3 reads TGCGCCAGCAGCGCCGGAGTGGGGGGGAATGAGCAGTTCTTC. It yields the protein CASSAGVGGNEQFF.

CDR3 residues: CATSRTGVNTEAFF. The CDR3 DNA reads TGTGCCACCAGCAGGACAGGGGTGAACACTGAAGCTTTCTTT. The J gene is TRBJ1-1, the V gene TRBV15; 8 bases fit TRBD1. The CDR3 has 14 amino acids. J lost 0 bases, V lost 3 bases, and 0 bases had no gene match. In germline, CDR1 is LNHNV, CDR2 YYDKDF (reference sequence).

The V and J genes are TRBV12-3 or TRBV12-4 and TRBJ1-5; no firm D call. V lost 5 bases and J 0 bases, leaving 5 bases between the germline ends. The CDR3 contains 13 residues. DNA for the CDR3: TGTGCCAGCAGTCAGGTTAGCAATCAGCCCCAGCATTTT. It translates to CASSQVSNQPQHF.

The rearrangement uses TRBV7-8 and TRBJ2-7, with 8 bases that match TRBD1. The length of the CDR3 is 18 residues. The germline V gene has CDR1 SGHVS and CDR2 FQNEAQ. Trimming at V came to 7 bases and at J to 0 bases, leaving 17 bases not matched to a gene. This CDR3 is CASTLRGTAGGRSYEQYF. In DNA form, the CDR3 reads TGTGCCAGCACCTTGAGGGGGACGGCAGGGGGCCGCTCCTACGAGCAGTACTTC.

The CDR3 spells CASSFKGGRQETQYF. As DNA, the CDR3 is TGTGCCAGCAGCTTCAAGGGGGGAAGGCAAGAGACCCAGTACTTC. This chain uses TRBV5-4 with TRBJ2-5; tentatively, D is TRBD1 or TRBD2 (6 bases each). Per the germline V gene, CDR1 is SGHNT and CDR2 is YYREEE (reference sequence). The length of the CDR3 is 15 residues. V dropped 2 bases and J dropped 2 bases, with 13 bases sitting between them.

The chain is built from TRBV6-5 and TRBJ1-1, with 9 positions matching TRBD1. CDR3 size: 12 residues. Per germline, CDR1 MNHEY and CDR2 SVGAGI. J was trimmed by 10 bases and V by 7 bases; bases with no gene match: 7. CDR3 sequence: CASTDRTGAAFF. The DNA of the CDR3 is TGTGCCAGCACCGATAGGACAGGGGCAGCTTTCTTT.

The J gene is TRBJ1-5, the V gene TRBV2; the D gene is possibly TRBD1 (5 bases). The CDR3 spans 13 residues. Trimming cost V 10 bases and J 6 bases, with 16 bases left between them. Germline V gene sequence: CDR1 SNHLY, CDR2 FYNNEI. In DNA, the CDR3 is TGTGCCACCGCCGGGCAGGGAAGTCAGCCCCAGCATTTT. It is translated as CATAGQGSQPQHF.

This chain links TRBV28 with TRBJ1-6; D might be TRBD1 (6 bases). The germline V gene encodes CDR1 MDHEN and CDR2 SYDVKM. The CDR3 is 14 amino acids. Trimming stripped 4 bases from V and 9 bases from J, with 13 bases between. In nucleotides, the CDR3 is TGTGCCAGCAGTTCCGGGACAATTCGTTCACCCCTCCACTTT. This codes for CASSSGTIRSPLHF.

V usage is TRBV7-9 and J usage is TRBJ2-1; weak D call: TRBD2 (6 bases). Trimming pared 4 bases from V and 3 bases from J, leaving 16 bases between. The CDR3 covers 16 residues. Germline V gives CDR1 SEHNR, CDR2 FQNEAQ (reference sequence). This chain's CDR3 is CASSSTRGVFYNEQFF. The CDR3 nucleotides are TGTGCCAGCAGCTCGACTAGAGGAGTTTTCTACAATGAGCAGTTCTTC.

The chain couples TRBV18 to TRBJ1-2; D gene uncertain. There are 14 residues in the CDR3. V was trimmed by 3 bases and J by 1 base, leaving 9 bases between them. CDR1 KGHSH and CDR2 LQKENI come from the germline V gene. CDR3 protein: CASSPPANNYGYTF. The DNA of the CDR3 is TGTGCCAGCTCACCCCCGGCGAATAACTATGGCTACACCTTC.

J is TRBJ1-3 and V is TRBV4-2; D is uncertain. The CDR3 runs 16 residues. Germline CDR1 LGHNA, CDR2 YNFKEQ. V lost 0 bases and J 4 bases, leaving 13 bases between the germline ends. CDR3 region: CASSQDRRPIGNTIYF. The CDR3 DNA sequence: TGTGCCAGCAGCCAAGATCGGAGGCCAATAGGAAACACCATATATTTT.

The chain links TRBV6-6 to TRBJ1-6; TRBD1 is a possible D gene (5 bases). Trimming pared 8 bases from V and 9 bases from J, leaving 14 bases between. The CDR3 length is 13 residues. CDR1 MNHNY and CDR2 SVGAGI come from the germline V gene (reference sequence). Here the CDR3 DNA reads TGTGCCAGCGGGGGGGAGCGGTTTTCACCCCTCCACTTT. Its translation is CASGGERFSPLHF.